Sequencing of this T cell receptor beta chain was carried out in a study of blood T cell repertoires in COVID-19. Profiling relied on immunoSEQ multiplex PCR, and the TCRdb table lists in-frame clones only, not all of them. The sample has around 330,000 clones, about 88% seen once. Germline loops: CDR1 LNHDA, CDR2 SQIVND (reference sequence). The ends were cut back, 3 bases at V and 2 bases at J, with 14 bases in the middle. The CDR3 contains 15 residues. The TCR comes from a woman aged 40 to 49 who had recovered from COVID-19. The V call is TRBV19, the J call TRBJ2-7; no definite D call. Sequenced material: PBMCs or T cells enriched from blood (not recorded which). The DNA for the CDR3 is TGTGCCAGTAGTATCGGTGGGCAGGAAGCCTACGAGCAGTACTTC. Translation gives CASSIGGQEAYEQYF. The full variable domain, its missing parts supplied by reference TRBV19 and TRBJ2-7, is DGGITQSPKYLFRKEGQNVTLSCEQNLNHDAMYWYRQDPGQGLRLIYYSQIVNDFQKGDIAEGYSVSREKKESFPLTVTSAQKNPTAFYLCASSIGGQEAYEQYFGPGTRLTVT.